A single sample is the source of the 18 T cell receptor beta chains below, sequenced in a study of CD8+CD57+ T cells in acquired aplastic anemia. According to the study, genomic DNA was the template for TCR beta VDJ and CDR3 profiling. TCRdb re-called the reads with MiXCR, one entry per CDR3 protein. The repertoire holds 200,000 or so distinct CDR3 sequences, roughly two thirds seen once, with roughly 62% in the top ten. The authors sequenced patients whose flow cytometry had shown CD8+CD57+ cell expansion. The sample taken for sequencing was sorted CD4+, CD8+, or CD8+CD57+ T cells (not recorded which) from PBMCs. These TCRs come from a human donor with aplastic anemia.

The chain carries TRBV20-1 and TRBJ2-1; 8 bases fit TRBD2. V shed 5 bases and J 5 bases; nucleotides not matched to a gene: 11. Germline CDR1 reads DFQATT; CDR2 reads SNEGSKA (reference sequence). The CDR3 contains 15 residues. CDR3 DNA: TGCAGTGCTCGAGCGGGGGCCAAGGTTGACAATGAGCAGTTCTTC. Translating gives CSARAGAKVDNEQFF.

This clonotype has just a few counts. CDR3 loop: CASSVEAASTDTQYF. The DNA of the CDR3 is TGTGCCAGCAGCGTTGAAGCGGCCAGCACAGATACGCAGTATTTT. The gene calls are TRBV9 and TRBJ2-3, with a weak D call TRBD2 (5 bases). The CDR3 runs to 15 residues. CDR1 is SGDLS and CDR2 is YYNGEE in the germline V gene. Trimming removed 2 bases from V and 0 bases from J, with 10 bases in between.

The V and J genes are TRBV18 and TRBJ1-2; 9 bases are a match to TRBD1. CDR1 is KGHSH and CDR2 is LQKENI in the germline V gene. There are 15 residues in the CDR3. The junction had 3 bases not matched to a gene; V was cut back by 0 bases and J by 4 bases. The CDR3 DNA reads TGTGCCAGCTCACCACCGGGACAGGGCACCTATGGCTACACCTTC. This encodes CASSPPGQGTYGYTF.

This clonotype has a handful of counts. The CDR3 is CASSGLGALNTEAFF. CDR3 bases: TGTGCCAGCAGCGGACTGGGGGCCCTGAACACTGAAGCTTTCTTT. The chain links TRBV7-2 to TRBJ1-1; D may be TRBD1 (6 bases). With 5 bases removed from V and 0 bases from J, the gap between germline ends came to 13 bases. Germline values: CDR1 SGHTA, CDR2 FQGNSA. The CDR3 extends over 15 amino acids.

Only a few counts were recorded for this clonotype. The chain recombines TRBV24-1 with TRBJ2-3; no definite D call. The CDR3 is made up of 12 amino acids. Germline V gene data show CDR1 as KGHDR and CDR2 as SFDVKD. The V gene lost 1 base and the J gene lost 4 bases, with 2 bases spanning the gap. CDR3: CATSDFSDTQYF. The CDR3 DNA reads as TGTGCCACCAGTGATTTTTCAGATACGCAGTATTTT.

J is TRBJ2-7 and V is TRBV29-1, with a tentative D call TRBD2 (5 bases). Trimming shortened V by 6 bases and J by 2 bases, and 17 bases separated the two germline ends. CDR3 length: 14 residues. Looked up from germline, CDR1 is SQVTM and CDR2 is ANQGSEA. The CDR3 DNA follows: TGCAGCGTCGTACTACTAGAGCTCCCCTACGAGCAGTACTTC. Its translation: CSVVLLELPYEQYF.

At least ten counts were recorded for this clonotype. This chain connects TRBV19 to TRBJ2-7; D may be TRBD2 (7 bases). Germline CDR1 reads LNHDA; CDR2 reads SQIVND (reference sequence). Trimming removed 6 bases at V and 4 bases at J, with 16 bases between. The CDR3 is 14 residues long. CDR3 DNA: TGTGCCAGTAGAATGGGGGGGCGCGATTACGAGCAGTACTTC. It is translated as CASRMGGRDYEQYF. The full variable domain, its missing parts supplied by reference TRBV19 and TRBJ2-7, is DGGITQSPKYLFRKEGQNVTLSCEQNLNHDAMYWYRQDPGQGLRLIYYSQIVNDFQKGDIAEGYSVSREKKESFPLTVTSAQKNPTAFYLCASRMGGRDYEQYFGPGTRLTVT.

This rearrangement joins TRBV19 to TRBJ2-3; a weak D match, TRBD2 (5 bases). V lost 2 bases to trimming and J lost 2 bases, with 11 bases between them. The CDR3 sequence is 15 residues long. Looked up from germline, CDR1 is LNHDA and CDR2 is SQIVND (reference sequence). CDR3 DNA sequence: TGTGCCAGTAGTATATCGGGGATTTCCACAGATACGCAGTATTTT. It yields the protein CASSISGISTDTQYF.

This chain links TRBV9 with TRBJ2-1; 13 bases match TRBD2. CDR1 and CDR2 (germline): SGDLS, YYNGEE. The V segment lost 3 bases and the J segment 9 bases; nucleotides outside the gene matches: 6. The CDR3 spans 15 residues. CDR3 region: CASSATSGGAGEQFF. CDR3 DNA sequence: TGTGCCAGCAGCGCCACTAGCGGGGGGGCCGGTGAGCAGTTCTTC. The complete variable domain, with remaining parts taken from reference TRBV9 and TRBJ2-1, reads DSGVTQTPKHLITATGQRVTLRCSPRSGDLSVYWYQQSLDQGLQFLIQYYNGEERAKGNILERFSAQQFPDLHSELNLSSLELGDSALYFCASSATSGGAGEQFFGPGTRLTVL.

This chain joins TRBV5-1 and TRBJ1-2, with 12 bases identical to TRBD1. This CDR3 is built from 17 residues. The germline V gene encodes CDR1 SGHRS and CDR2 YFSETQ. The V gene end was trimmed by 3 bases and the J gene end by 6 bases; junction bases not matched to a gene: 12. The CDR3, as DNA: TGCGCCAGCAGCTCGGTTGGGACAGGGGGCGAGTGGAATGGCTACACCTTC. Amino acids: CASSSVGTGGEWNGYTF.

This chain links TRBV11-2 with TRBJ1-3, with 7 bases fitting TRBD1. The junction had 11 bases not matched to a gene; V was cut back by 6 bases and J by 0 bases. Germline lookup yields CDR1 SGHAT and CDR2 FQNNGV. The CDR3 is 17 amino acids. The CDR3 DNA reads as TGTGCCAGCAGTTCTAGGACAGGTCTATTCTCTGGAAACACCATATATTTT. It is translated as CASSSRTGLFSGNTIYF.

The V call is TRBV7-2, the J call TRBJ1-6; no firm D call. CDR1 is SGHTA, CDR2 FQGNSA, per germline. V gave up 1 base and J gave up 6 bases, with 7 bases separating them. CDR3 length: 14 amino acids. The CDR3 loop reads CASSLGSVNSPLHF. In DNA form, the CDR3 reads TGTGCCAGCAGCTTAGGGTCAGTTAATTCACCCCTCCACTTT.

This chain connects TRBV7-9 to TRBJ2-3; 8 bases line up with TRBD2. Germline CDR1 SEHNR, CDR2 FQNEAQ (reference sequence). The CDR3 covers 15 residues. J gave up 2 bases and V 2 bases, and 3 bases lay outside the gene matches. The CDR3 nucleotides are TGTGCCAGCAGCTTAAGCGGGGGTATCACAGATACGCAGTATTTT. Translation gives CASSLSGGITDTQYF.

A note on this clonotype: This CDR3 fails to terminate in the conserved phenylalanine or tryptophan, so it likely reflects a read error. The chain employs TRBV7-9 and TRBJ2-7, with TRBD1 matching 10 bases. The CDR3 is 12 amino acids. V dropped 9 bases and J dropped 3; count of bases not matched to a gene: 2. Germline loops: CDR1 SEHNR, CDR2 FQNEAQ (reference sequence). CDR3 amino acids: CASWDRGYEQYL. Here the CDR3 DNA reads TGTGCCAGTTGGGACAGGGGCTACGAGCAGTACCTC.

The gene calls are TRBV10-3 and TRBJ2-1; no clear D. V dropped 8 bases and J dropped 6 bases, with 8 bases sitting between them. Per germline, CDR1 ENHRY and CDR2 SYGVKD. CDR3 size: 11 residues. CDR3 sequence (DNA): TGTGCCATCCTCCGGGTCAATGAGCAGTTCTTC. Amino acids: CAILRVNEQFF.

This clonotype has only a few counts. The chain couples TRBV29-1 to TRBJ2-1; no definite D call. CDR3 size: 12 residues. CDR1 is SQVTM and CDR2 is ANQGSEA in the germline V gene. Trimming removed 7 bases at V and 6 bases at J, with 13 bases between. In nucleotides, the CDR3 is TGCAGCGCGGATATAAAAGTCAATGAGCAGTTCTTC. Translation: CSADIKVNEQFF.

The J gene is TRBJ1-2, the V gene TRBV9; no firm D call. This CDR3 is 10 amino acids long. Germline V gives CDR1 SGDLS, CDR2 YYNGEE. Trimming stripped 5 bases from V and 7 bases from J, with 6 bases between. Here the CDR3 DNA reads TGTGCCAGCAGGCCGTGTGGCTACACCTTC. It is translated as CASRPCGYTF.

The chain combines TRBV5-1 with TRBJ2-7; D remains ambiguous. Germline CDR1 SGHRS, CDR2 YFSETQ. Trimming pared 0 bases from V and 3 bases from J, leaving 10 bases between. This CDR3 contains 14 residues. Here the CDR3 DNA reads TGCGCCAGCAGCTTGGCAGGCAGGTACTACGAGCAGTACTTC. Translated, it gives CASSLAGRYYEQYF.